This T cell receptor beta chain was profiled in a study of shared clonotypes between healthy human individuals. Regarding the study as a whole: Even with large depth, rarefaction showed that sorted-subset sequencing was incomplete. Tissue TCR repertoires likely differ from these blood-only repertoires.

How the authors handled the data: Without quality scores, immunoSEQ junctional reads could not be filtered like full-length reads. Assay: immunoSEQ multiplex PCR; the TCRdb copy retains only in-frame clones and omits some. The DNA gave D and trimming, while V, J and clone size come from that table. The repertoire holds some 1,100,000 clones, with about 80% as singletons. About this clone itself: Antigen specificity is unknown.

The CDR3 totals 16 residues. The germline V gene has CDR1 LNHNV and CDR2 YYDKDF (reference sequence). V was pared by 3 bases and J by 3 bases, with 11 bases of the junction left unmatched. The rearrangement links TRBV15 to TRBJ2-7; TRBD1 aligns across 7 bases. This clonotype was sampled from a man aged 18 to 29 in good health. Some clones in this sample may be carry-over from other donors' samples. What was sequenced was memory CD4+ T cells from PBMCs. Subset in this sample: CD45RA-negative fraction. CDR3 region: CATSRGYGTDLYEQYF. DNA for the CDR3: TGTGCCACCAGCAGGGGCTACGGGACAGACCTCTACGAGCAGTACTTC.